This TCR beta chain was profiled in a study of blood T cell repertoires in COVID-19. The CDR3 has 13 amino acids. V lost 4 bases and J 5 bases, leaving 11 bases between the germline ends. Per the germline V gene, CDR1 is SNHLY and CDR2 is FYNNEI. In the original processing: Reference gene primer amplification gave estimated nucleated cell counts. TCRdb's copy holds only in-frame clones and misses some; the assay was immunoSEQ multiplex PCR. The DNA was the basis for D and trimming; V, J and clone size are from that table. The table shows 150,000 to 200,000 clones, with around 80% occurring only once. Only a few counts were recorded for this clone.

The receptor comes from an older woman with COVID-19, enrolled during active disease. The V and J genes are TRBV2 and TRBJ1-1, with D hard to call. The sample comprised peripheral blood. CDR3 coding DNA: TGTGCCAGCAGTGCGAACGAGAGAACTGAAGCTTTCTTT. It codes for CASSANERTEAFF.